This T cell receptor beta chain was identified in a study of cytomegalovirus exposure and HLA in healthy donors. 60 Vbeta and 13 Jbeta primers were used in PCR. The table came from immunoSEQ multiplex PCR; TCRdb's copy has only in-frame clones and leaves some out. The sample shows around 120,000 clones, roughly 77% of them seen only once. As concerns this clone: Its antigen is unidentified.

The CDR3 has 16 residues. The germline V and J ends were trimmed by 1 base and 8 bases, with 17 bases remaining between them. Germline V gene data show CDR1 as MGHRA and CDR2 as YSYEKL. Study-level points and caveats: Evidence from a later analysis indicated that most CMV-associated TCR beta chains looked HLA-restricted. Owing to their indistinguishability, certain V segments, notably TRBV6-2 and TRBV6-3, were excluded. 16,951 TCR beta sequences were associated with HLA alleles at 0.05 false discovery rate in a later analysis.

What was sequenced was PBMCs. The V call is TRBV4-1, the J call TRBJ1-4; D unresolved. The sequence came from a man aged 50-60 years in good health and CMV-seropositive. The CDR3 nucleotides read TGCGCCAGCAGCCAAGGGATAGCAGGAGGAAGGGAAAAACTGTTTTTT. Protein: CASSQGIAGGREKLFF.